These T cell receptor beta chains were read from a single sample in a study of T cell repertoires in cytomegalovirus infection. TCRdb processed the reads anew with MiXCR; each CDR3 protein has one entry. The data hold 200,000 to 300,000 distinct CDR3 sequences, with 9.1% observed a single time. The sample comprised PBMCs. The source is a human donor in good health (CMV status not recorded). Some clones in this sample may be carry-over from other donors' samples. Both conserved end residues are part of each CDR3. Fields, in order: V gene, J gene, D gene, clone size, CDR3 protein, CDR3 DNA. D genes are given only for firm matches. Clone size appears in some rows only: once, few, many, or a class for an expanded clone.

TRBV7-2	TRBJ1-5	-	many	CASSLNPVGQPQHF	TGTGCCAGCAGCTTAAACCCCGTTGGGCAGCCCCAGCATTTT
TRBV24-1	TRBJ2-1	TRBD2	-	CATSDRTSESRGGFF	TGTGCCACCAGTGATAGAACTAGTGAGTCCCGCGGGGGTTTCTTC
TRBV28	TRBJ2-5	-	few	CASSIPTAQETQYF	TGTGCCAGCAGTATCCCGACAGCTCAAGAGACCCAGTACTTC
TRBV7-2	TRBJ2-5	TRBD2	many	CASSLGGSGGLQETQYF	TGTGCCAGCAGCTTAGGGGGTAGCGGGGGGCTCCAAGAGACCCAGTACTTC
TRBV19	TRBJ1-2	-	few	CASTPKDYRVQGYTF	TGTGCCAGTACACCGAAAGATTACAGGGTCCAGGGCTACACCTTC
TRBV6-2/TRBV6-3	TRBJ2-1	-	many	CASSPRQPRQFF	TGTGCCAGCAGCCCTCGACAACCTAGGCAGTTCTTC
TRBV29-1	TRBJ1-5	-	few	CSVEGGVNQPQHF	TGCAGCGTTGAGGGAGGGGTCAATCAGCCCCAGCATTTT
TRBV7-2	TRBJ2-1	-	many	CASSLEGGNEQFF	TGTGCCAGCAGCTTAGAAGGAGGCAATGAGCAGTTCTTC
TRBV19	TRBJ1-5	-	many	CASLGRAGNNQPQHF	TGTGCCAGTCTTGGGCGGGCGGGTAACAATCAGCCCCAGCATTTT
TRBV6-2/TRBV6-3	TRBJ1-4	-	-	CASSAASATNEKLFF	TGTGCCAGCAGCGCAGCCTCTGCAACTAATGAAAAACTGTTTTTT
TRBV6-4	TRBJ1-5	TRBD1	many	CASRLEGQGPLNQPQHF	TGTGCCAGCAGGCTAGAAGGACAGGGCCCTCTTAATCAGCCCCAGCATTTT
TRBV6-1	TRBJ1-4	-	-	CASSNKRGGVNEKLFF	TGTGCCAGCAGTAACAAACGGGGGGGGGTAAATGAAAAACTGTTTTTT
TRBV7-2	TRBJ1-2	TRBD1	many	CASSFGQARYGYTF	TGTGCCAGCAGCTTCGGACAGGCACGCTATGGCTACACCTTC
TRBV19	TRBJ2-6	-	many	CASGLLNSGANVLTF	TGTGCCAGTGGACTCCTTAACTCTGGGGCCAACGTCCTGACTTTC
TRBV7-9	TRBJ2-5	TRBD1	many	CASSSTGATPGTQYF	TGTGCCAGCAGCTCGACAGGGGCCACTCCTGGGACCCAGTACTTC
TRBV28	TRBJ2-4	-	few	CASSLLGFGSSAKNIQYF	TGTGCCAGCAGTTTATTAGGCTTTGGTTCCTCGGCCAAAAACATTCAGTACTTC
TRBV24-1	TRBJ2-2	-	many	CATSDPRGARRTGELFF	TGTGCCACCAGTGATCCCCGGGGGGCGCGACGAACCGGGGAGCTGTTTTTT
TRBV7-6	TRBJ2-1	-	many	CASSADSNNEQFF	TGTGCCAGCAGCGCAGACAGCAACAATGAGCAGTTCTTC
TRBV24-1	TRBJ1-2	-	few	CATSADYGYTF	TGTGCCACCAGTGCCGATTATGGCTACACCTTC
TRBV7-2	TRBJ1-2	TRBD1	many	CASSFQTGDLYGYTF	TGTGCCAGCAGCTTTCAGACAGGGGACTTGTATGGCTACACCTTC
TRBV19	TRBJ1-4	-	few	CASTTKSLKGEKLFF	TGTGCCAGTACCACGAAGAGCCTCAAAGGTGAAAAACTGTTTTTT
TRBV29-1	TRBJ2-3	TRBD1	-	CSVEGQGSTDTQYF	TGCAGCGTTGAGGGACAGGGAAGCACAGATACGCAGTATTTT
TRBV7-2	TRBJ1-1	-	many	CASSLERWGNTEAFF	TGTGCCAGCAGCTTAGAACGATGGGGGAACACTGAAGCTTTCTTT
TRBV15	TRBJ1-4	TRBD1	-	CATSRETGRGSTNEKLFF	TGTGCCACCAGCAGAGAAACGGGCAGGGGGTCAACTAATGAAAAACTGTTTTTT
TRBV5-6	TRBJ2-7	TRBD2	once	CASSLGAGRGEQYF	TGTGCCAGCAGCTTGGGGGCAGGGAGGGGCGAGCAGTACTTC
TRBV27	TRBJ2-5	-	many	CASSRQDQETQYF	TGTGCCAGCAGTAGGCAGGATCAAGAGACCCAGTACTTC
TRBV20-1	TRBJ2-3	TRBD2	-	CSARDYGRLAGATRDTQYF	TGCAGTGCTAGAGATTACGGGCGGCTAGCGGGGGCCACAAGAGATACGCAGTATTTT
TRBV7-4	TRBJ2-7	TRBD2	-	CASSLGEGKINEQYF	TGTGCCAGCAGCTTAGGGGAGGGGAAAATCAACGAGCAGTACTTC
TRBV7-2	TRBJ1-1	TRBD1	many	CASSSTGGAEAFF	TGTGCCAGCAGCTCAACAGGGGGGGCTGAAGCTTTCTTT
TRBV11-3	TRBJ2-5	-	many	CASSGGIAVGETQYF	TGTGCCAGCAGCGGCGGAATAGCGGTGGGAGAGACCCAGTACTTC
TRBV12-3/TRBV12-4	TRBJ2-5	TRBD1	few	CASSKGQGDQETQYF	TGTGCCAGCAGCAAGGGACAGGGAGACCAAGAGACCCAGTACTTC
TRBV6-2/TRBV6-3	TRBJ1-5	-	many	CASSPYSNQPQHF	TGTGCCAGCAGCCCCTATAGCAATCAGCCCCAGCATTTT
TRBV7-2	TRBJ1-5	-	many	CASSQQLNSNQPQHF	TGTGCCAGCAGCCAACAGTTGAATAGCAATCAGCCCCAGCATTTT
TRBV11-2	TRBJ2-1	-	many	CASTPFGPSEQFF	TGTGCCAGCACCCCCTTCGGGCCAAGTGAGCAGTTCTTC
TRBV6-2/TRBV6-3	TRBJ1-2	-	many	CASSSTIEGGYTF	TGTGCCAGCAGTTCCACTATTGAAGGGGGCTACACCTTC
TRBV6-2/TRBV6-3	TRBJ2-7	TRBD1	few	CASRASRGLYEQYF	TGTGCCAGCAGGGCAAGCAGGGGGCTTTACGAGCAGTACTTC
TRBV28	TRBJ2-5	-	many	CASSLSQGGETQYF	TGTGCCAGCAGTTTATCTCAGGGGGGGGAGACCCAGTACTTC
TRBV30	TRBJ1-5	TRBD1	many	CAWSAGQGNQPQHF	TGTGCCTGGAGTGCTGGACAGGGGAATCAGCCCCAGCATTTT
TRBV7-2	TRBJ2-7	-	many	CASSFGQFYEQYF	TGTGCCAGCAGCTTCGGACAGTTCTACGAGCAGTACTTC
TRBV30	TRBJ2-5	TRBD2	few	CAWSVIAGETQYF	TGTGCCTGGAGTGTGATAGCGGGAGAGACCCAGTACTTC
TRBV5-1	TRBJ2-2	-	-	CASSLEGSANTGELFF	TGCGCCAGCAGCTTGGAGGGGTCGGCGAACACCGGGGAGCTGTTTTTT